Each of the 13 T cell receptor beta chains below was sequenced from the same sample in a study of blood T cells in healthy people across ages. Combining a sample-barcoded 5' primer with a J-beta primer mix, a second PCR ran for roughly 7 to 11 cycles. TCRdb redid the calling of the 5' RACE reads with MiXCR, one entry per CDR3 protein. The sample lists hundreds of thousands of distinct CDR3 sequences, 20% to 25% occurring once. The material sequenced was blood. These receptor sequences come from a man between 70 and 80 years old in good health.

Only a few counts were recorded for this clonotype. V gene TRBV24-1 combines with J gene TRBJ2-7; TRBD1 matches 9 bases. The CDR3 extends over 16 amino acids. The J segment lost 3 bases and the V segment lost 4 bases, leaving 9 bases of the junction unmatched. Germline loops: CDR1 KGHDR, CDR2 SFDVKD. In nucleotides, the CDR3 is TGTGCCACCAGTGACACCGGGACAGGGAACGGCTACGAGCAGTACTTC. It yields the protein CATSDTGTGNGYEQYF.

Comments on this clonotype: In this CDR3 the conserved last residue, phenylalanine or tryptophan, is missing, so a read error is likely. The chain links TRBV7-9 to TRBJ2-1; 7 nucleotides agree with TRBD1. This CDR3 has 13 residues. From germline, CDR1 is SEHNR and CDR2 FQNEAQ (reference sequence). The CDR3 spells CASSLTQGNGQFL. DNA of the CDR3: TGTGCCAGCAGCTTAACACAGGGGAATGGGCAGTTCCTC.

The table lists this clonotype with a few counts. The chain links TRBV21-1 to TRBJ1-2. TRBV21-1 is given as a pseudogene. The CDR3 runs 11 residues. CDR3 sequence (DNA): TGTGCCCTCTCCGGCACCTATGGCTACACCTTC. Protein: CALSGTYGYTF.

This clonotype came up many times. The gene calls are TRBV29-1 and TRBJ2-3; 8 bases map to TRBD1. The CDR3 length is 14 residues. In germline, CDR1 is SQVTM, CDR2 ANQGSEA. Unmatched junction bases numbered 3, after V lost 4 bases and J lost 0 bases. CDR3: CSVVRQGSTDTQYF. In DNA form, the CDR3 reads TGCAGCGTTGTTCGACAGGGGAGCACAGATACGCAGTATTTT.

Concerning this clonotype: This may come from a read error, since a much larger clone is one base off. This chain uses TRBV5-6 with TRBJ2-5; TRBD1 might be the D (5 bases). Germline CDR1 is SGHDT and CDR2 is YYEEEE. The CDR3 loop spans 12 amino acids. Deletions cut 3 bases from V and 11 bases from J, with 14 bases between. The CDR3 spells CASSCRVGEQYF. The CDR3 DNA sequence: TGTGCCAGCAGCTGCAGGGTTGGAGAGCAGTACTTC.

This clonotype was seen at least ten times. The V gene is TRBV7-2, the J gene TRBJ2-3; TRBD1 agrees at 7 bases. The trim removed 5 bases at V and 10 bases at J, leaving 9 bases unmatched. This CDR3 comprises 13 residues. CDR1 SGHTA and CDR2 FQGNSA come from the germline V gene. CDR3 sequence: CASSPGTVGAQYF. The CDR3 DNA is TGTGCCAGCAGCCCCGGGACAGTCGGCGCGCAGTATTTT.

The V and J genes are TRBV5-5 and TRBJ2-5, with no clear D. V lost 5 bases and J 2 bases, leaving 16 bases between the germline ends. This CDR3 comprises 15 residues. Per germline, CDR1 SGHKS and CDR2 YYEKEE (reference sequence). CDR3 in DNA: TGTGCCAGCAGGATCGTGGTCTTGATTCAAGAGACCCAGTACTTC. Amino acids: CASRIVVLIQETQYF.

This rearrangement joins TRBV11-2 to TRBJ2-1; D is possibly TRBD2 (6 bases). The V end was cut by 5 bases, the J end by 10 bases, with 12 bases between. From germline, CDR1 is SGHAT and CDR2 FQNNGV. The CDR3 has 12 amino acids. The CDR3 spells CASSGLAPEQFF. DNA for the CDR3: TGTGCCAGCAGCGGGCTAGCGCCCGAGCAGTTCTTC.

V is TRBV2 and J is TRBJ1-1, with TRBD1 matching 9 bases. In germline, CDR1 is SNHLY, CDR2 FYNNEI. The junction had 4 bases not matched to a gene; V was cut back by 5 bases and J by 3 bases. The CDR3 length is 14 residues. The CDR3 DNA reads as TGTGCCAGCAGTTCCGGGACAGGGTACACTGAAGCTTTCTTT. Its translation is CASSSGTGYTEAFF.

This clonotype showed up just a few times. The chain has TRBV9 and TRBJ1-5; D is unclear. Deletions cut 5 bases from V and 6 bases from J, with 12 bases between. CDR1 and CDR2 from the germline V gene are SGDLS and YYNGEE. CDR3 size: 13 residues. In nucleotides, the CDR3 is TGTGCCAGCAGTGGCGGGGAAGGTCAGCCCCAGCATTTT. Protein: CASSGGEGQPQHF.

This clonotype was seen repeatedly, ten times or more. This chain links TRBV7-2 with TRBJ2-7, with D possibly matching TRBD1 (5 bases). V lost 5 bases and J 5 bases, leaving 22 bases between the germline ends. CDR1 and CDR2 (germline): SGHTA, FQGNSA. The CDR3 has 16 amino acids. The CDR3 DNA reads as TGTGCCAGCAGCCCCCCTTTGGGCAGGGCGGAAAACGAGCAGTACTTC. It yields the protein CASSPPLGRAENEQYF.

In its sample, this clonotype was seen a few times. The CDR3 region has the DNA TGTGCCAGCAGCGTGGAAGGATCCTATAATTCACCCCTCCACTTT. It translates to CASSVEGSYNSPLHF. V gene TRBV9 combines with J gene TRBJ1-6; no clear D. This CDR3 region has 15 residues. Germline values: CDR1 SGDLS, CDR2 YYNGEE. Trimming took off 2 bases at V and 1 base at J, with 7 bases between the two ends.

The sample holds many counts of this clonotype. The chain uses TRBV28 and TRBJ1-2, with TRBD1 identical over 8 bases. The CDR3 spans 15 residues. With V trimmed by 6 bases and J by 4 bases, 10 bases remained unmatched. Germline loops: CDR1 MDHEN, CDR2 SYDVKM. This CDR3 reads CASSQGQAKAYGYTF. Here the CDR3 DNA reads TGTGCCAGCAGCCAGGGACAGGCCAAAGCCTATGGCTACACCTTC.